The rows below give T cell receptor beta chains drawn from one sample of a study of T-cell memory formation after mild COVID-19. TCRdb processed the 5' RACE reads anew with MiXCR; each CDR3 protein has one entry. The repertoire holds fewer than 450,000 distinct CDR3 sequences, 24% seen once, with around 9% in the top ten. Specimen: PBMCs or a T cell subset sorted from them (not recorded which). These receptors originate from an adult woman who had mild COVID-19 (a few samples of this study predate the infection). Cell type and time point are not known. CDR3s include the opening cysteine and the closing phenylalanine or tryptophan. A D gene is named only where the DNA matches it firmly. Clone size is given for some rows only: seen once, a few or many times, or a class if the clone is expanded.

J gene,D gene,clone size,V gene,CDR3 DNA,CDR3 protein
TRBJ2-2,TRBD1,-,TRBV24-1,TGTGCCACCAGTGACCGGACAGGGTTGGACACCGGGGAGCTGTTTTTT,CATSDRTGLDTGELFF
TRBJ1-5,TRBD1,-,TRBV4-1,TGCGCCAGCAGCCAGGACAGGGCGGATCAGCCCCAGCATTTT,CASSQDRADQPQHF
TRBJ2-3,-,-,TRBV4-3,TGCGCCAGCAGCCAAGAAGTTACAAGGGTCACAGATACGCAGTATTTT,CASSQEVTRVTDTQYF
TRBJ2-1,-,-,TRBV24-1,TGTGCCACCACCGGGCCCCCCTACAATGAGCAGTTCTTC,CATTGPPYNEQFF
TRBJ1-4,-,-,TRBV7-8,TGTGCCAGCAGCTTTTATCGGGGTATCGGAGAAAAACTGTTTTTT,CASSFYRGIGEKLFF
TRBJ1-2,-,-,TRBV20-1,TGCAGTGCTAGAGATCGGGGGGGCTATGGCTACACCTTC,CSARDRGGYGYTF
TRBJ1-1,TRBD1,many,TRBV5-1,TGCGCCAGCAGCTGGGGGACAGGGGGCACTGAAGCTTTCTTT,CASSWGTGGTEAFF
TRBJ1-2,-,-,TRBV20-1,TGCAGTGCTCGCGGGGGACCCGCTAACTATGGCTACACCTTC,CSARGGPANYGYTF
TRBJ1-4,TRBD1,few,TRBV7-9,TGTGCCAGCAGCCCCCAGACAGGGATTAATGAAAAACTGTTTTTT,CASSPQTGINEKLFF
TRBJ2-1,-,-,TRBV24-1,TGTGCCACCAGTGATTTGGCAGGGTACGATGAGCAGTTCTTC,CATSDLAGYDEQFF
TRBJ2-1,TRBD2,-,TRBV7-2,TGTGCCAGCAGCGTCGGGACTAGCGCTGGCAATGAGCAGTTCTTC,CASSVGTSAGNEQFF
TRBJ2-3,TRBD2,-,TRBV4-3,TGCGCCAGCAGTGGAAGCGGACTAGGCACAGATACGCAGTATTTT,CASSGSGLGTDTQYF
TRBJ2-1,TRBD2,-,TRBV7-7,TGTGCTAGCAGCGAGGGACTAGCCCAAAGGGATGAGCAGTTCTTC,CASSEGLAQRDEQFF
TRBJ2-1,TRBD1,few,TRBV5-1,TGCGCCAGCAGCTTGGTGGGACAGGGGTACAATGAGCAGTTCTTC,CASSLVGQGYNEQFF
TRBJ1-2,TRBD1,few,TRBV12-3/TRBV12-4,TGTGCCAGCAGTCCTCGGACAGGGGGGGATGGCTACACCTTC,CASSPRTGGDGYTF
TRBJ1-1,-,-,TRBV5-1,TGCGCCAGCAGCTTGACCCTCGGGTTGAACACTGAAGCTTTCTTT,CASSLTLGLNTEAFF
TRBJ2-5,TRBD1,-,TRBV12-3/TRBV12-4,TGTGCCAGACCCAGGGGGCAGGGAGAGACCCAGTACTTC,CARPRGQGETQYF
TRBJ2-1,-,few,TRBV7-2,TGTGCCAGCAGCTTAGTGGCAGCGGTCGAGCAGTTCTTC,CASSLVAAVEQFF
TRBJ2-3,TRBD2,few,TRBV6-1,TGTGCCAGCAAGTCGGGAGGGCCGCCAGATACGCAGTATTTT,CASKSGGPPDTQYF
TRBJ2-7,-,-,TRBV28,TGTGCCAGCAGTGTCCCCTCTCTCAGCTCCTACGAGCAGTACTTC,CASSVPSLSSYEQYF
TRBJ2-1,TRBD1,-,TRBV20-1,TGCAGTGCAACGCACTCCCGACAGGGCCATGAGCAGTTCTTC,CSATHSRQGHEQFF
TRBJ1-2,TRBD1,few,TRBV5-1,TGCGCCAGCAGCCCGGCTTCGACAGGGGCTGGCTACACCTTC,CASSPASTGAGYTF
TRBJ2-2,TRBD2,-,TRBV2,TGTGCCAGCAGTGAAGCGAAAATAGCGGGAGCCCCCGGGGAGCTGTTTTTT,CASSEAKIAGAPGELFF
TRBJ1-1,-,-,TRBV10-3,TGTGCCATCAGTGAGATGGGCGAGAACACTGAAGCTTTCTTT,CAISEMGENTEAFF
TRBJ2-3,TRBD2,-,TRBV6-5,TGTGCCAGCAGTTACGTAGCGGGAGAAGGCACAGATACGCAGTATTTT,CASSYVAGEGTDTQYF
TRBJ2-1,TRBD2,many,TRBV6-5,TGTGCCAGCAGTTTTCCCACTAGCGGGAGAGTCAATGAGCAGTTCTTC,CASSFPTSGRVNEQFF
TRBJ1-5,-,few,TRBV20-1,TGCAGTGCTAGTTCGGGGTGGAATAGCAATCAGCCCCAGCATTTT,CSASSGWNSNQPQHF
TRBJ2-1,-,-,TRBV30,TGTGCCTGGAGTGCGTTGTCCGTGCATACGTACAATGAGCAGTTCTTC,CAWSALSVHTYNEQFF
TRBJ1-1,-,few,TRBV11-1,TGTGCCAGCAGCTTCGGCAGAGCGAACACTGAAGCTTTCTTT,CASSFGRANTEAFF
TRBJ1-4,-,-,TRBV9,TGTGCCAGCAGTCGGGCCCCCAACGAAAAACTGTTTTTT,CASSRAPNEKLFF
TRBJ1-5,-,-,TRBV2,TGTGCCAGCAGTGAATGGGCGGATAGCAATCACCCCCAGCATTTT,CASSEWADSNHPQHF
TRBJ2-1,TRBD2,-,TRBV7-9,TGTGCCAGCGGGACTAGCCAACCTTACGGTGAGCAGTTCTTC,CASGTSQPYGEQFF
TRBJ1-2,-,few,TRBV20-1,TGCAGTGCCCAGGGAAGACAGATAATTTTCTATGGCTACACCTTC,CSAQGRQIIFYGYTF
TRBJ2-5,TRBD2,-,TRBV4-1,TGCGCCAGCAGCCACCCTACTAGCGGGGGGGAAGAGACCCAGTACTTC,CASSHPTSGGEETQYF
TRBJ2-7,-,-,TRBV4-1,TGCGCCAGCAGCCAAGTCTTTGTCGTTCCTGCGACTACCAAGCAGTACTTC,CASSQVFVVPATTKQYF
TRBJ1-1,-,few,TRBV6-5,TGTGCCAGCAGCCCCTCGGACAGTTTCACTGAAGCTTTCTTT,CASSPSDSFTEAFF
TRBJ2-2,-,-,TRBV7-9,TGTGCCAGCAGCGCCGTGGGTGTCACCGGGGAGCTGTTTTTT,CASSAVGVTGELFF